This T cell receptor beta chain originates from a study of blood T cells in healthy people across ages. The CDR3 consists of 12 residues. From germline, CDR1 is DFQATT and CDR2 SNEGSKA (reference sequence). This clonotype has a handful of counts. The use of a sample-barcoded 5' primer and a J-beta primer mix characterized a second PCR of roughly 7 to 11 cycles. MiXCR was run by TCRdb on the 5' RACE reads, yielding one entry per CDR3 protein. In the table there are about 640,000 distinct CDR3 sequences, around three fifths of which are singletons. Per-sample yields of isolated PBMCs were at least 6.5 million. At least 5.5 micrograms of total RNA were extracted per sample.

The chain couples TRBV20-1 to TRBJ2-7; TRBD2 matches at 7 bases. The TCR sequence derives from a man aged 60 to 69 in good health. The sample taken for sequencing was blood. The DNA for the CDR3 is TGCAGAGCGGGGACGCCGTTCTACGAGCAGTACTTC. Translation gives CRAGTPFYEQYF.